This TCR beta chain was sequenced for a study of blood T cell repertoires in COVID-19. Across about two dozen US areas, participants ranged in age from 18 to 89 years. In assigning cohorts, the study relied on participant-reported clinical history. The CDR3 runs 13 residues. Trimming cost V 5 bases and J 2 bases, with 10 bases left between them. Germline CDR1 LNHDA, CDR2 SQIVND (reference sequence). In the original analysis: Reference gene primer amplification in the assay estimated nucleated cell counts. Sequencing was performed with immunoSEQ multiplex PCR; in TCRdb, only in-frame clones are kept and a portion is missing. V and J calls and clone size are those listed in that table; D and trimming were worked out from the DNA. This sample has some 190,000 clones, with about 88% found just once.

The source of this sequence is a middle-aged woman with acute COVID-19. This rearrangement joins TRBV19 to TRBJ2-7; D unresolved. The sample comprised PBMCs or T cells enriched from blood (not recorded which). The CDR3 reads CASSPRHPYEQYF. CDR3 DNA sequence: TGTGCCAGTAGTCCCAGGCACCCCTACGAGCAGTACTTC.